The clone carrying this T cell receptor (beta chain) has ten or more counts. Its antigen is unidentified. Germline CDR1 reads LGHNA; CDR2 reads YNFKEQ. Between the trimmed V and J ends, which lost 0 bases and 0 bases, there was a span of 2 bases. CDR3 size: 13 residues. Using its own MiXCR run on the 5' RACE reads, TCRdb lists one record per CDR3 protein. Of fewer than 650,000 distinct CDR3 sequences in the sample, around 7.4% were seen once. The sample belongs to a study of identical twins. Whole-study results and caveats: It was cross-sectional statistical analysis, not following the same donors, that the conclusions relied on. Beta out-of-frame sequences displayed a weaker excess of sharing between twins.

This sample also belongs to another study, concerning yellow fever vaccine responses in identical twins.

The sequenced sample was PBMCs. This clonotype was sampled from a woman between 18 and 29 years old in good health. The J gene is TRBJ2-5, the V gene TRBV4-2, with unresolved D. CDR3 amino acids: CASSQDYQETQYF. CDR3 bases: TGTGCCAGCAGCCAAGACTACCAAGAGACCCAGTACTTC.